Presented here are 26 T cell receptor beta chains from one specimen sequenced in a study of cytomegalovirus exposure and HLA in healthy donors. Some clones are missing from TCRdb's copy, which holds only in-frame ones; the method was immunoSEQ multiplex PCR. The repertoire holds a few hundred thousand clones, with 90% as singletons. The sample consisted of PBMCs. Receptors were obtained from a woman younger than 35 in good health and CMV-seronegative.

This rearrangement joins TRBV28 to TRBJ1-2; TRBD1 is a possible D gene (6 bases). Germline V gene lookup returns CDR1 MDHEN and CDR2 SYDVKM. V was clipped by 1 base and J by 3 bases, with 21 bases between them. This CDR3 comprises 18 residues. The CDR3 sequence: CASSLSLPTGEMDYGYTF. The CDR3 DNA sequence: TGTGCCAGCAGTTTATCCTTACCGACAGGCGAAATGGACTATGGCTACACCTTC.

The CDR3: CAIQGQGKAGELFF. The CDR3 DNA reads as TGTGCCATCCAGGGACAGGGAAAGGCCGGGGAGCTGTTTTTT. The V gene is TRBV10-3, the J gene TRBJ2-2; 9 bases are a match to TRBD1. The V segment lost 8 bases and the J segment 6 bases; nucleotides outside the gene matches: 7. From germline, CDR1 is ENHRY and CDR2 SYGVKD. The CDR3 covers 14 residues.

The chain links TRBV10-3 to TRBJ2-2, with TRBD1 identical over 9 bases. The CDR3 totals 16 residues. The V gene end was trimmed by 6 bases and the J gene end by 1 base; junction bases not matched to a gene: 6. Germline CDR1 is ENHRY and CDR2 is SYGVKD. The CDR3 loop is CAISAPGQGNTGELFF. In DNA form, the CDR3 reads TGTGCCATCAGCGCCCCGGGACAGGGGAACACCGGGGAGCTGTTTTTT.

The chain joins TRBV4-3 to TRBJ1-2; 10 bases are a match to TRBD1. The CDR3 spans 15 residues. The germline V gene encodes CDR1 LGHNA and CDR2 YSLEER. J gave up 6 bases and V 1 base, and 5 bases lay outside the gene matches. The CDR3 bases are TGCGCCAGCAGCCAAGTCCAGGGGACAGGGGATGGCTACACCTTC. This gives the protein CASSQVQGTGDGYTF.

The V gene is TRBV6-4, the J gene TRBJ1-1; no firm D call. V was trimmed by 4 bases and J by 5 bases, leaving 11 bases between them. This CDR3 is 13 amino acids long. The germline gives CDR1 MRHNA, CDR2 SNTAGT. The CDR3 DNA follows: TGTGCCAGCAGTGCAAGGGAGAGGACTGAAGCTTTCTTT. Its translation: CASSARERTEAFF.

The V gene is TRBV30, the J gene TRBJ1-5; D is undetermined. Trimming shortened V by 3 bases and J by 6 bases, and 12 bases separated the two germline ends. The CDR3 runs 13 residues. Germline values: CDR1 GTSNPN, CDR2 SVGIG (reference sequence). CDR3 sequence: CAWSPGGLQPQHF. The CDR3 coding sequence is TGTGCCTGGAGCCCGGGAGGCCTTCAGCCCCAGCATTTT. The full variable domain, in which reference TRBV30 and TRBJ1-5 provide the parts outside the CDR3, is SQTIHQWPATLVQPVGSPLSLECTVEGTSNPNLYWYRQAAGRGLQLLFYSVGIGQISSEVPQNLSASRPQDRQFILSSKKLLLSDSGFYLCAWSPGGLQPQHFGDGTRLSIL.

The rearrangement joins TRBV6-6 to TRBJ2-2; D remains unclear. Per germline, CDR1 MNHNY and CDR2 SVGAGI (reference sequence). The germline V and J ends were trimmed by 3 bases and 5 bases, with 7 bases remaining between them. The length of the CDR3 is 13 residues. CDR3 sequence reads: CASSYVQTGELFF. Written as DNA, the CDR3 is TGTGCCAGCAGTTATGTGCAGACCGGGGAGCTGTTTTTT.

The chain recombines TRBV5-1 with TRBJ2-2; 9 bases line up with TRBD1. CDR3 length: 15 residues. The V segment lost 4 bases and the J segment 4 bases; nucleotides outside the gene matches: 5. Germline values: CDR1 SGHRS, CDR2 YFSETQ. This chain's CDR3 is CASSGTGLGTGELFF. The CDR3 bases are TGCGCCAGCAGCGGGACAGGGTTGGGCACCGGGGAGCTGTTTTTT.

The chain employs TRBV4-1 and TRBJ2-2; 9 bases line up with TRBD2. CDR1 MGHRA and CDR2 YSYEKL come from the germline V gene. Trimming at V came to 3 bases and at J to 7 bases, leaving 6 bases not matched to a gene. The length of the CDR3 is 15 residues. In nucleotides, the CDR3 is TGCGCCAGCAGCCAGAGGACTAGCGCGGACGGGGAGCTGTTTTTT. Amino acids: CASSQRTSADGELFF.

Comment on this clone: The same CDR3 arises from other DNA sequences in this sample as well. V is TRBV28 and J is TRBJ1-5, with 11 bases aligning to TRBD1. CDR3 length equals 15 residues. J lost 4 bases, V lost 4 bases, and 3 bases had no gene match. Germline CDR1 is MDHEN and CDR2 is SYDVKM. CDR3 amino acids: CASSSGTGGNQPQHF. As DNA, the CDR3 is TGTGCCAGCAGTTCCGGGACAGGGGGAAATCAGCCCCAGCATTTT.

CDR3 in amino acids: CASSGTGQPNSPLHF. CDR3 sequence (DNA): TGTGCCAGCAGCGGCACGGGACAGCCGAATTCACCCCTCCACTTT. This rearrangement joins TRBV7-2 to TRBJ1-6; the match to TRBD1 covers 7 bases. This CDR3 is 15 amino acids long. V was clipped by 5 bases and J by 7 bases; unmatched bases: 8. Germline loops: CDR1 SGHTA, CDR2 FQGNSA.

The V call is TRBV2, the J call TRBJ2-7, with a possible D match to TRBD1 (5 bases). V lost 7 bases, J lost 4 bases, and 23 bases lay in between. Germline loops: CDR1 SNHLY, CDR2 FYNNEI. There are 16 residues in the CDR3. CDR3 region: CASKGLWNPTVYEQYV. Here the CDR3 DNA reads TGTGCCAGCAAGGGGCTCTGGAACCCAACAGTTTACGAGCAGTACGTC.

The chain is built from TRBV25-1 and TRBJ1-6, with D perhaps TRBD1 (5 bases). The V gene lost 3 bases and the J gene lost 5 bases, with 14 bases spanning the gap. The germline V gene encodes CDR1 MGHDK and CDR2 SYGVNS. The CDR3 extends over 16 amino acids. CDR3 sequence reads: CASSEQGRGNNSPLHF. The CDR3 nucleotides are TGTGCCAGCAGTGAGCAGGGTAGGGGAAATAATTCACCCCTCCACTTT.

The chain uses TRBV28 and TRBJ1-1; 8 bases align to TRBD1. CDR1 and CDR2 (germline): MDHEN, SYDVKM. Trimming at V came to 2 bases and at J to 4 bases, leaving 3 bases not matched to a gene. This CDR3 contains 14 residues. CDR3 DNA sequence: TGTGCCAGCAGTTTAGGGCAGGGGGCCACTGAAGCTTTCTTT. It is translated as CASSLGQGATEAFF.

The chain carries TRBV7-9 and TRBJ2-3, with TRBD1 matching 12 bases. CDR3 length: 14 amino acids. The germline CDR1 and CDR2 sequences are SEHNR and FQNEAQ (reference sequence). The trim removed 6 bases at V and 6 bases at J, leaving 4 bases unmatched. The CDR3 DNA reads TGTGCCAGCAGTCCGGGACAGGGGGCTGATACGCAGTATTTT. Amino acids: CASSPGQGADTQYF.

This chain connects TRBV28 to TRBJ2-2; 8 bases are a match to TRBD1. V lost 5 bases, J lost 5 bases, and 4 bases stayed unmatched. CDR1 is MDHEN and CDR2 is SYDVKM in the germline V gene. The CDR3 consists of 14 residues. The CDR3 DNA follows: TGTGCCAGCAGTCTGTACAGGGGGACCGGGGAGCTGTTTTTT. Translating gives CASSLYRGTGELFF.

V gene TRBV6-1 combines with J gene TRBJ2-7, with a weak D call TRBD2 (7 bases). Germline V gene data show CDR1 as MNHNS and CDR2 as SASEGT. The germline V and J ends were trimmed by 0 bases and 2 bases, with 11 bases remaining between them. The length of the CDR3 is 15 residues. The CDR3 sequence is CASSEAGGATYEQYV. The CDR3 DNA reads as TGTGCCAGCAGTGAAGCTGGGGGGGCGACCTACGAGCAGTACGTC.

The chain combines TRBV10-2 with TRBJ2-1; the match to TRBD1 covers 7 bases. V lost 4 bases and J lost 4; bases outside the gene matches: 13. From germline, CDR1 is WSHSY and CDR2 SAAADI. The CDR3 is 17 residues long. DNA of the CDR3: TGCGCCAGCAGTGGGCCCTATCAGGGGGAGCGATACAATGAGCAGTTCTTC. Amino acid sequence: CASSGPYQGERYNEQFF.

The chain joins TRBV2 to TRBJ2-7; 12 bases map to TRBD1. The germline V gene has CDR1 SNHLY and CDR2 FYNNEI. V trimming: 3 bases; J trimming: 4 bases; junction bases outside the gene matches: 4. This CDR3 contains 15 residues. The CDR3 sequence: CASSEGTGGFYEQYF. The CDR3 nucleotides read TGTGCCAGCAGTGAGGGGACAGGGGGCTTTTACGAGCAGTACTTC.

The V call is TRBV6-5, the J call TRBJ1-4, with TRBD1 matching over 10 bases. The V gene's germline CDR1 is MNHEY and CDR2 SVGAGI. V dropped 6 bases and J dropped 8; count of bases not matched to a gene: 6. The CDR3 has 14 amino acids. CDR3 in DNA: TGTGCCAGCAGCCCCGGGACAGGGGCCGAAAAACTGTTTTTT. Its protein product is CASSPGTGAEKLFF.

The genes are TRBV28 and TRBJ1-1; no reliable D call. The germline V gene has CDR1 MDHEN and CDR2 SYDVKM. The CDR3 runs to 12 residues. The V gene lost 7 bases and the J gene lost 4 bases, with 10 bases spanning the gap. The DNA of the CDR3 is TGTGCCAGCAAGTTGCGGGGCACTGAAGCTTTCTTT. This gives the protein CASKLRGTEAFF. The whole variable domain, remainder taken from reference TRBV28 and TRBJ1-1, is DVKVTQSSRYLVKRTGEKVFLECVQDMDHENMFWYRQDPGLGLRLIYFSYDVKMKEKGDIPEGYSVSREKKERFSLILESASTNQTSMYLCASKLRGTEAFFGQGTRLTVV.

The chain has TRBV18 and TRBJ1-6; D is ambiguous. Trimming took off 4 bases at V and 7 bases at J, with 14 bases between the two ends. The germline gives CDR1 KGHSH, CDR2 LQKENI. The CDR3 extends over 15 amino acids. CDR3 DNA: TGTGCCAGCTCACTTACGGGAGACGGGAATTCACCCCTCCACTTT. It specifies CASSLTGDGNSPLHF.

The rearrangement uses TRBV19 and TRBJ2-3; TRBD1 matches 9 bases. This CDR3 has 15 amino acids. V gave up 3 bases and J gave up 2 bases; unmatched junction bases: 3. Germline assignment: CDR1 LNHDA and CDR2 SQIVND (reference sequence). As DNA, the CDR3 is TGTGCCAGTAGTATGGACAGGGGACCCACAGATACGCAGTATTTT. As protein: CASSMDRGPTDTQYF.

The rearrangement links TRBV13 to TRBJ1-4, with D unresolved. The CDR3 spans 15 residues. The germline V and J ends were trimmed by 5 bases and 6 bases, with 16 bases remaining between them. CDR1 is PRHDT and CDR2 is FYEKMQ in the germline V gene (reference sequence). The CDR3 bases are TGTGCCAGCAGCCGCAGCGCGGCCGCTGATGAAAAACTGTTTTTT. Amino acid sequence: CASSRSAAADEKLFF.

This chain uses TRBV19 with TRBJ2-1; D perhaps matches TRBD1 (5 bases). CDR1 and CDR2 from the germline V gene are LNHDA and SQIVND (reference sequence). Between the trimmed V and J ends, which lost 9 bases and 3 bases, there was a span of 12 bases. The CDR3 has 13 amino acids. The CDR3 region is CASLGPIYNEQFF. Written as DNA, the CDR3 is TGTGCCAGCCTGGGGCCGATCTACAATGAGCAGTTCTTC.

The chain recombines TRBV5-1 with TRBJ2-3; possible D gene TRBD1, 5 bases. V was trimmed by 2 bases and J by 2 bases, leaving 15 bases between them. The V gene's germline CDR1 is SGHRS and CDR2 YFSETQ. The CDR3 consists of 16 residues. CDR3 coding DNA: TGCGCCAGCAGCTTTGGAGACAGAGAATTCACAGATACGCAGTATTTT. This codes for CASSFGDREFTDTQYF.